The clone carrying this T cell receptor (beta chain) occurred a few times. Its cognate antigen is unknown. This specimen comes from a study of CD8 T cells in ankylosing spondylitis. Study results and caveats: There was a TCR beta motif, made of fewer than 10 highly homologous variants, that appeared characteristic of ankylosing spondylitis blood. Reports say disease-linked clones showed up significantly more in matched ankylosing spondylitis synovial fluid.

With molecular barcodes, quantitative 5'-RACE was used to make the TCR beta libraries. TCRdb re-called the 5' RACE reads with MiXCR, one entry per CDR3 protein. In the table there are some 840,000 distinct CDR3 sequences, approximately 12% of which are singletons. Input material: blood, either unsorted or a sorted T cell fraction (not recorded which). The TCR originated in a male donor with ankylosing spondylitis.

The CDR3 DNA reads TGCGCCAGCAGCTCACGACAGCCTTCGGCCGGGGAGCTGTTTTTT. As protein: CASSSRQPSAGELFF. The chain links TRBV5-1 to TRBJ2-2; possibly TRBD1 for D (5 bases). V was shortened by 3 bases and J by 6 bases, with 15 bases between the two germline ends. There are 15 residues in the CDR3. Germline V gene data show CDR1 as SGHRS and CDR2 as YFSETQ.